Listed below are T cell receptor beta chains from one sample, sequenced in a study of T cell responses to AZD1222 COVID-19 vaccine. Sequencing was performed with immunoSEQ multiplex PCR; in TCRdb, only in-frame clones are kept and a portion is missing. This repertoire shows about 180,000 clones, 94% found once; its top ten account for roughly 1.7%. The source was peripheral blood, collected 28 days after the second AZD1222 dose. These receptors were taken from an adult who received the AZD1222 COVID-19 vaccine. CDR3s include the opening cysteine and the closing phenylalanine or tryptophan. The D gene is left open where the match is weak. A clone size is listed for some rows: how often the clone was seen (once, few, many), or a class if it is expanded.

J gene: TRBJ2-7; CDR3 length: 13; D gene: NA; clone size: NA; V gene: TRBV7-9; CDR3 DNA: TGTGCCAGCAGCGATGGCGTTGTCTACGAGCAGTACTTC; CDR3 protein: CASSDGVVYEQYF
J gene: TRBJ2-7; CDR3 length: 14; D gene: NA; clone size: once; V gene: TRBV9; CDR3 DNA: TGTGCCAGCAGCGTAGATCCCCAGGTTGGTGAGCAGTACTTC; CDR3 protein: CASSVDPQVGEQYF
J gene: TRBJ1-4; CDR3 length: 17; D gene: NA; clone size: once; V gene: TRBV4-1; CDR3 DNA: TGCGCCAGCAGCCAAGATCAAGGGATACCCCGCTCTAGTTCCCAAGTATTT; CDR3 protein: CASSQDQGIPRSSSQVF
J gene: TRBJ2-6; CDR3 length: 15; D gene: NA; clone size: NA; V gene: TRBV18; CDR3 DNA: TGTGCCAGCTCCCCGGGGGTCCCCGGGGCCAACGTCCTGACTTTC; CDR3 protein: CASSPGVPGANVLTF
J gene: TRBJ1-6; CDR3 length: 14; D gene: TRBD1; clone size: NA; V gene: TRBV6-1; CDR3 DNA: TGTGCCAGCAGTGATTCAGGGGGCGCTTCACCCCTCCACTTT; CDR3 protein: CASSDSGGASPLHF
J gene: TRBJ2-2; CDR3 length: 15; D gene: NA; clone size: NA; V gene: TRBV19; CDR3 DNA: TGTGCCAGTAGTCGCTGGGATTTGGACACCGGGGAGCTGTTTTTT; CDR3 protein: CASSRWDLDTGELFF
J gene: TRBJ2-1; CDR3 length: 16; D gene: TRBD2; clone size: NA; V gene: TRBV5-5; CDR3 DNA: TGTGCCAGCAGCTTGGCAGGACTAGGAAATTATAATGAGCAGTTCTTC; CDR3 protein: CASSLAGLGNYNEQFF
J gene: TRBJ1-5; CDR3 length: 15; D gene: NA; clone size: NA; V gene: TRBV10-3; CDR3 DNA: TGTGCCATCAGTGATGAGGGGTTAAGCAATCAGCCCCAGCATTTT; CDR3 protein: CAISDEGLSNQPQHF
J gene: TRBJ1-3; CDR3 length: 18; D gene: TRBD1; clone size: NA; V gene: TRBV5-1; CDR3 DNA: TGCGCCAGCAGCTTCGGTGTAGGGACAGGGAACTCTGGAAACACCATATATTTT; CDR3 protein: CASSFGVGTGNSGNTIYF
J gene: TRBJ1-4; CDR3 length: 15; D gene: TRBD1; clone size: NA; V gene: TRBV6-5; CDR3 DNA: TGTGCCAGCAGCCTACAGACAGGGCCTAGGAAAAAACTGTTTTTT; CDR3 protein: CASSLQTGPRKKLFF
J gene: TRBJ1-2; CDR3 length: 13; D gene: TRBD1; clone size: NA; V gene: TRBV29-1; CDR3 DNA: TGCAGCGTTTACACGGGACAGGCCTATGGCTACACCTTC; CDR3 protein: CSVYTGQAYGYTF
J gene: TRBJ1-3; CDR3 length: 16; D gene: NA; clone size: once; V gene: TRBV9; CDR3 DNA: TGTGCCAGCAGCGTACGGGCCGAGGCACCCGGAAACACCATATATTTT; CDR3 protein: CASSVRAEAPGNTIYF
J gene: TRBJ1-1; CDR3 length: 14; D gene: TRBD1; clone size: NA; V gene: TRBV28; CDR3 DNA: TGTGCCAGCAGTGAACAGGGGGCGAACACTGAAGCTTTCTTT; CDR3 protein: CASSEQGANTEAFF
J gene: TRBJ1-3; CDR3 length: 18; D gene: NA; clone size: NA; V gene: TRBV7-9; CDR3 DNA: TGTGCCAGCAGCTTAGGTATTTTGAGGGATAACTCTGGAAACACCATATATTTT; CDR3 protein: CASSLGILRDNSGNTIYF
J gene: TRBJ2-3; CDR3 length: 15; D gene: TRBD1; clone size: once; V gene: TRBV25-1; CDR3 DNA: TGTGCCAGCAGGGCAAGGACAGGGGGGACAGATACGCAGTATTTT; CDR3 protein: CASRARTGGTDTQYF
J gene: TRBJ2-6; CDR3 length: 16; D gene: TRBD1; clone size: NA; V gene: TRBV2; CDR3 DNA: TGTGCCAGCACGCAAGGGACAGGCTCTGGGGCCAACGTCCTGACTTTC; CDR3 protein: CASTQGTGSGANVLTF
J gene: TRBJ2-7; CDR3 length: 15; D gene: NA; clone size: NA; V gene: TRBV28; CDR3 DNA: TGTGCCAGCAGTTTAGAACCGGGATCCAAAACGGGACAGTACTTC; CDR3 protein: CASSLEPGSKTGQYF
J gene: TRBJ1-1; CDR3 length: 14; D gene: NA; clone size: NA; V gene: TRBV10-3; CDR3 DNA: TGTGCCATCAGAGCAGGGAAGGTACACACTGAAGCTTTCTTT; CDR3 protein: CAIRAGKVHTEAFF
J gene: TRBJ1-5; CDR3 length: 16; D gene: TRBD1; clone size: NA; V gene: TRBV15; CDR3 DNA: TGTGCCACCAGCGACCAGGGGGGTGCGGGCAATCAGCCCCAGCATTTT; CDR3 protein: CATSDQGGAGNQPQHF
J gene: TRBJ2-7; CDR3 length: 14; D gene: NA; clone size: NA; V gene: TRBV6-5; CDR3 DNA: TGTGCCAGCAGTTACGCTATCGGGGAACGGTGGCAGTACTTC; CDR3 protein: CASSYAIGERWQYF
J gene: TRBJ2-1; CDR3 length: 15; D gene: TRBD1; clone size: NA; V gene: TRBV2; CDR3 DNA: TGTGCCAGCAGTGAAACAGACAGGGGACGGAATGAGCAGTTCTTC; CDR3 protein: CASSETDRGRNEQFF
J gene: TRBJ1-4; CDR3 length: 14; D gene: NA; clone size: NA; V gene: TRBV5-1; CDR3 DNA: TGCGCCAGCAGCTTGGTACAGGGCGCGGAAAAACTGTTTTTT; CDR3 protein: CASSLVQGAEKLFF
J gene: TRBJ2-1; CDR3 length: 13; D gene: NA; clone size: NA; V gene: TRBV7-9; CDR3 DNA: TGTGCCAGCAGCTTGGGTGCTGGCAATGAGCAGTTCTTC; CDR3 protein: CASSLGAGNEQFF
J gene: TRBJ1-1; CDR3 length: 14; D gene: NA; clone size: NA; V gene: TRBV10-2; CDR3 DNA: TGCGCCAGCAGTGGGGCAGAGAGGGTCACTGAAGCTTTCTTT; CDR3 protein: CASSGAERVTEAFF
J gene: TRBJ2-1; CDR3 length: 15; D gene: NA; clone size: NA; V gene: TRBV6-7; CDR3 DNA: TGTGCCAGCAGAGGAGGGTCAGATTTGGACAATGAGCAGTTCTTC; CDR3 protein: CASRGGSDLDNEQFF
J gene: TRBJ2-5; CDR3 length: 15; D gene: NA; clone size: NA; V gene: TRBV11-1; CDR3 DNA: TGTGCCAGCAGCCAACGGTCGCGGGGACAAGAGACCCAGTACTTC; CDR3 protein: CASSQRSRGQETQYF
J gene: TRBJ1-2; CDR3 length: 16; D gene: NA; clone size: NA; V gene: TRBV4-1; CDR3 DNA: TGCGCCAGCAGCCAAGTAAGGGAACCTCCCCAGGAGGGCTACACCTTC; CDR3 protein: CASSQVREPPQEGYTF
J gene: TRBJ1-2; CDR3 length: 11; D gene: NA; clone size: NA; V gene: TRBV3-1/TRBV3-2; CDR3 DNA: TGTGCCAGCAGCCAAAACGCGAATATCACCTTC; CDR3 protein: CASSQNANITF
J gene: TRBJ2-1; CDR3 length: 14; D gene: NA; clone size: NA; V gene: TRBV15; CDR3 DNA: TGTGCCACCAGCAGACTAAATCTTGGGCGGGAGCAGTTCTTC; CDR3 protein: CATSRLNLGREQFF
J gene: TRBJ1-1; CDR3 length: 15; D gene: NA; clone size: few; V gene: TRBV7-6; CDR3 DNA: TGTGCCAGCAGCTCAGCTCAGGGTCTGGCCACTGAAGCTTTCTTT; CDR3 protein: CASSSAQGLATEAFF
J gene: TRBJ1-2; CDR3 length: 14; D gene: NA; clone size: NA; V gene: TRBV3-1/TRBV3-2; CDR3 DNA: TGTGCCAGCAGCCGGCAGGGGCTGGACTATGGCTACACCTTC; CDR3 protein: CASSRQGLDYGYTF
J gene: TRBJ2-7; CDR3 length: 15; D gene: NA; clone size: NA; V gene: TRBV7-2; CDR3 DNA: TGTGCCAGCAGCTTACAGGGATATGAAACCTACGAGCAGTACTTC; CDR3 protein: CASSLQGYETYEQYF
J gene: TRBJ1-2; CDR3 length: 13; D gene: NA; clone size: NA; V gene: TRBV20-1; CDR3 DNA: TGCAGTGCTATTGAACAGGGTGGCTATGGCTACACCTTC; CDR3 protein: CSAIEQGGYGYTF
J gene: TRBJ2-7; CDR3 length: 14; D gene: NA; clone size: NA; V gene: TRBV9; CDR3 DNA: TGTGCCAGCAGCGTAGCCGGGGCTAGCTACGAGCAGTACTTC; CDR3 protein: CASSVAGASYEQYF
J gene: TRBJ2-1; CDR3 length: 17; D gene: NA; clone size: NA; V gene: TRBV5-1; CDR3 DNA: TGCGCCAGCAGTTTGATGCCGCGATTAGAGCCTTACAATGAGCAGTTCTTC; CDR3 protein: CASSLMPRLEPYNEQFF
J gene: TRBJ1-6; CDR3 length: 13; D gene: NA; clone size: NA; V gene: TRBV3-1/TRBV3-2; CDR3 DNA: TGTGCCAGCAGTCCGCTTATGAATTCACCCCTCCACTTT; CDR3 protein: CASSPLMNSPLHF
J gene: TRBJ1-1; CDR3 length: 15; D gene: NA; clone size: NA; V gene: TRBV11-3; CDR3 DNA: TGTGCCAGCAGCTTAGATCAGGTCATGAACACTGAAGCTTTCTTT; CDR3 protein: CASSLDQVMNTEAFF
J gene: TRBJ1-5; CDR3 length: 19; D gene: NA; clone size: NA; V gene: TRBV27; CDR3 DNA: TGTGCCAGCAGTCCGCTCATCACCGGGGTACGATATAGCAATCAGCCCCAGCATTTT; CDR3 protein: CASSPLITGVRYSNQPQHF
J gene: TRBJ1-5; CDR3 length: 15; D gene: TRBD1; clone size: NA; V gene: TRBV19; CDR3 DNA: TGTGCCAGTAGTATGCTAGCGACAGGGAATCAGCCCCAGCATTTT; CDR3 protein: CASSMLATGNQPQHF
J gene: TRBJ2-7; CDR3 length: 16; D gene: TRBD2; clone size: NA; V gene: TRBV27; CDR3 DNA: TGTGCCAGCAGTATATCCTCCTGGCGGGAGCCAAACGAGCAGTACTTC; CDR3 protein: CASSISSWREPNEQYF
J gene: TRBJ2-2; CDR3 length: 14; D gene: NA; clone size: NA; V gene: TRBV11-2; CDR3 DNA: TGTGCCAGCAGCTTAGGTCCCGGGGCCGGGGAGCTGTTTTTT; CDR3 protein: CASSLGPGAGELFF
J gene: TRBJ1-1; CDR3 length: 14; D gene: NA; clone size: NA; V gene: TRBV5-8; CDR3 DNA: TGTGCCAGCAAAAGGGGCCATACTACCCGGGGAGCTTTCTTT; CDR3 protein: CASKRGHTTRGAFF
J gene: TRBJ2-1; CDR3 length: 18; D gene: TRBD2; clone size: NA; V gene: TRBV25-1; CDR3 DNA: TGTGCCAGCAGCCGGAACGCTGGACTAGCGGGAGTATACAATGAGCAGTTCTTC; CDR3 protein: CASSRNAGLAGVYNEQFF
J gene: TRBJ1-5; CDR3 length: 15; D gene: NA; clone size: NA; V gene: TRBV2; CDR3 DNA: TGTGCCAGCAGTGAACAACAGACCTTCAATCAGCCCCAGCATTTT; CDR3 protein: CASSEQQTFNQPQHF
J gene: TRBJ1-2; CDR3 length: 13; D gene: TRBD1; clone size: NA; V gene: TRBV19; CDR3 DNA: TGTGCCAGTAGCCTGACAGGGGACTATGGCTACACCTTC; CDR3 protein: CASSLTGDYGYTF